Listed below are T cell receptor beta chains from one sample, sequenced in a study of monozygotic twins with inflammatory bowel disease. TCRdb derives one entry per CDR3 protein from the 5' RACE reads, leaving out DNA. The sample table includes 330,000 or so distinct CDR3 sequences. The sample comprised blood. These receptors were taken from a human donor with ulcerative colitis or Crohn's disease, or a healthy co-twin of an affected twin (not recorded which). Each CDR3 is given with its conserved first and last residue.

V gene,J gene,CDR3 length,CDR3 protein
TRBV7-9,TRBJ2-7,15,CASSPLDRVSEEQYF
TRBV20-1,TRBJ2-1,15,CSVNLFTYSYNEQFF
TRBV24-1,TRBJ2-3,15,CATSDQTRARDTQYF
TRBV20-1,TRBJ2-3,14,CSARLGGVTDTQYF
TRBV30,TRBJ1-6,14,CACEGLRPGSPLHF
TRBV20-1,TRBJ1-1,13,CSASRPMNTEAFF
TRBV7-9,TRBJ2-1,17,CASSQSGGLAGYNEQFF
TRBV4-1,TRBJ1-5,14,CASSQGQGGQPQHF
TRBV10-3,TRBJ2-1,14,CATYRGGSYNEQFF
TRBV18,TRBJ2-1,13,CASSPGAGDEQFF
TRBV6-2/TRBV6-3,TRBJ2-7,17,CASSPRGIRGVLYEQYF
TRBV3-1,TRBJ2-1,15,CASSQGKRLHNEQFF
TRBV12-3/TRBV12-4,TRBJ2-4,13,CASSILGQNIQYF
TRBV6-1,TRBJ1-2,16,CASSRDRGRIGGGYTF
TRBV28,TRBJ2-1,15,CASEKAGSSYNEQFF
TRBV10-3,TRBJ2-7,13,CAISDNGGSEQYF
TRBV28,TRBJ2-7,15,CASSLLGPLSYEQYF
TRBV11-2,TRBJ2-7,16,CASSLRDLRTDYEQYF
TRBV28,TRBJ2-5,13,CASSLALGETQYF
TRBV20-1,TRBJ2-3,17,CSATQATEGRLEDTQYF
TRBV20-1,TRBJ2-3,14,CSARTSGSTDTQYF
TRBV7-6,TRBJ1-5,13,CASSSHAGQPQHF